The rows below give T cell receptor beta chains drawn from one sample of a study of Ad26.COV2.S vaccination and SARS-CoV-2 variants. Assay: immunoSEQ multiplex PCR; the TCRdb copy retains only in-frame clones and omits some. This sample has over 450,000 clones; roughly nine tenths occur once, and the top ten carry under 2%. Here the sequenced sample was peripheral blood, taken in a trial of Ad26.COV2.S vaccine versus placebo. Receptors were obtained from a person aged 18-60 years who received the Ad26.COV2.S COVID-19 vaccine or a placebo. CDR3s include the opening cysteine and the closing phenylalanine or tryptophan. Each record gives: V gene, J gene, clone size, D gene, CDR3 protein, CDR3 DNA. A D gene is named only where the DNA matches it firmly. For some rows the clone size is stated as once, few or many, or as a class when expanded; others skip it.

v_gene: TRBV7-2
j_gene: TRBJ1-5
abundance: once
d_gene: .
CDR3aa: CASSLEQNQPQHF
CDR3nt: TGTGCCAGCAGCTTAGAACAGAATCAGCCCCAGCATTTT

v_gene: TRBV3-1/TRBV3-2
j_gene: TRBJ2-7
abundance: .
d_gene: .
CDR3aa: CASSQDLAVRGHEQYF
CDR3nt: TGTGCCAGCAGCCAAGATCTAGCGGTCCGGGGGCACGAGCAGTACTTC

v_gene: TRBV24-1
j_gene: TRBJ2-7
abundance: .
d_gene: .
CDR3aa: CATLTTDYEQYF
CDR3nt: TGTGCCACCTTGACGACAGACTACGAGCAGTACTTC

v_gene: TRBV5-1
j_gene: TRBJ2-1
abundance: .
d_gene: .
CDR3aa: CASSSVFRDSRGNEQFF
CDR3nt: TGCGCCAGCAGCTCAGTTTTCCGGGACTCCAGAGGCAATGAGCAGTTCTTC

v_gene: TRBV4-3
j_gene: TRBJ1-2
abundance: .
d_gene: .
CDR3aa: CASSQMSTGNYGYTF
CDR3nt: TGCGCCAGCAGCCAAATGTCGACAGGCAACTATGGCTACACCTTC

v_gene: TRBV6-6
j_gene: TRBJ1-1
abundance: .
d_gene: .
CDR3aa: CASSFSSTEAFF
CDR3nt: TGTGCCAGCAGTTTTTCCTCCACTGAAGCTTTCTTT

v_gene: TRBV30
j_gene: TRBJ1-2
abundance: .
d_gene: .
CDR3aa: CAWNGGDGYTF
CDR3nt: TGTGCCTGGAACGGCGGCGATGGCTACACCTTC

v_gene: TRBV9
j_gene: TRBJ1-2
abundance: .
d_gene: .
CDR3aa: CASSWSPRQNYGYTF
CDR3nt: TGTGCCAGCAGCTGGTCCCCGCGCCAAAACTATGGCTACACCTTC

v_gene: TRBV24-1
j_gene: TRBJ2-1
abundance: .
d_gene: .
CDR3aa: CATSDLTDSYNEQFF
CDR3nt: TGTGCCACCAGTGATTTGACTGATTCCTACAATGAGCAGTTCTTC

v_gene: TRBV5-1
j_gene: TRBJ1-3
abundance: .
d_gene: .
CDR3aa: CASREGSSGNTIYF
CDR3nt: TGCGCCTCCCGCGAGGGGTCCTCTGGAAACACCATATATTTT

v_gene: TRBV19
j_gene: TRBJ1-1
abundance: .
d_gene: .
CDR3aa: CASSRAPGTEAFF
CDR3nt: TGTGCCAGTAGCAGGGCCCCAGGAACTGAAGCTTTCTTT

v_gene: TRBV19
j_gene: TRBJ2-1
abundance: .
d_gene: .
CDR3aa: CASSIRQHWDEQFF
CDR3nt: TGTGCCAGTAGTATCCGGCAGCACTGGGATGAGCAGTTCTTC

v_gene: TRBV10-1
j_gene: TRBJ2-1
abundance: once
d_gene: TRBD2
CDR3aa: CASSTGTSGRAGEQFF
CDR3nt: TGCGCCAGCAGTACCGGGACTAGCGGGAGGGCCGGGGAGCAGTTCTTC

v_gene: TRBV10-3
j_gene: TRBJ2-7
abundance: few
d_gene: TRBD1
CDR3aa: CAISEGTGGYEQYF
CDR3nt: TGTGCCATCAGCGAAGGGACAGGGGGGTACGAGCAGTACTTC

v_gene: TRBV7-9
j_gene: TRBJ2-7
abundance: .
d_gene: .
CDR3aa: CASSVDPPYEQYF
CDR3nt: TGTGCCAGCAGCGTGGACCCACCTTACGAGCAGTACTTC

v_gene: TRBV4-2
j_gene: TRBJ1-1
abundance: once
d_gene: .
CDR3aa: CASSLGGVATEAFF
CDR3nt: TGTGCCAGCAGCCTCGGGGGGGTTGCCACTGAAGCTTTCTTT

v_gene: TRBV7-9
j_gene: TRBJ2-1
abundance: .
d_gene: .
CDR3aa: CASSLESRESSYNEQFF
CDR3nt: TGTGCCAGCAGCTTAGAATCCCGGGAGAGCTCCTACAATGAGCAGTTCTTC

v_gene: TRBV7-6
j_gene: TRBJ2-7
abundance: .
d_gene: .
CDR3aa: CASSLEGYSWPYEQYF
CDR3nt: TGTGCCAGCAGCTTAGAGGGGTATAGCTGGCCCTACGAGCAGTACTTC

v_gene: TRBV9
j_gene: TRBJ1-1
abundance: .
d_gene: TRBD1
CDR3aa: CASSTRGTGNTEAFF
CDR3nt: TGTGCCAGCAGCACTAGAGGGACAGGGAACACTGAAGCTTTCTTT

v_gene: TRBV3-1/TRBV3-2
j_gene: TRBJ2-7
abundance: .
d_gene: TRBD2
CDR3aa: CASSQVAGGYEQYF
CDR3nt: TGTGCCAGCAGCCAAGTTGCGGGAGGCTACGAGCAGTACTTC

v_gene: TRBV29-1
j_gene: TRBJ1-2
abundance: .
d_gene: .
CDR3aa: CSVEGVYYGYTF
CDR3nt: TGCAGCGTTGAGGGGGTTTACTATGGCTACACCTTC

v_gene: TRBV13
j_gene: TRBJ2-1
abundance: .
d_gene: .
CDR3aa: CASSDKSGRDPREQFF
CDR3nt: TGTGCCAGCAGTGATAAGAGCGGGCGGGACCCGCGGGAGCAGTTCTTC

v_gene: TRBV9
j_gene: TRBJ2-2
abundance: .
d_gene: TRBD2
CDR3aa: CASSVGTSGSSGELFF
CDR3nt: TGTGCCAGCAGCGTAGGGACTAGCGGGAGCTCCGGGGAGCTGTTTTTT

v_gene: TRBV27
j_gene: TRBJ1-4
abundance: .
d_gene: TRBD1
CDR3aa: CASSSDGGQGLATNEKLFF
CDR3nt: TGTGCCAGCAGTTCCGACGGGGGACAGGGCCTTGCAACTAATGAAAAACTGTTTTTT

v_gene: TRBV19
j_gene: TRBJ1-2
abundance: .
d_gene: .
CDR3aa: CASSPQGNLNYGYTF
CDR3nt: TGTGCCAGTAGTCCGCAGGGGAACCTTAACTATGGCTACACCTTC

v_gene: TRBV30
j_gene: TRBJ1-6
abundance: .
d_gene: .
CDR3aa: CAWSLSSPLHF
CDR3nt: TGTGCCTGGAGTTTGAGTTCACCCCTCCACTTT

v_gene: TRBV6-5
j_gene: TRBJ1-5
abundance: .
d_gene: .
CDR3aa: CASSYSVNSNQPQHF
CDR3nt: TGTGCCAGCAGTTACAGCGTTAATAGCAATCAGCCCCAGCATTTT

v_gene: TRBV7-2
j_gene: TRBJ2-7
abundance: .
d_gene: TRBD1
CDR3aa: CASSTPRTGGYEQYF
CDR3nt: TGTGCCAGCAGCACGCCCCGGACAGGCGGGTACGAGCAGTACTTC

v_gene: TRBV6-6
j_gene: TRBJ2-7
abundance: .
d_gene: .
CDR3aa: CASSQGYYEQYF
CDR3nt: TGTGCCAGCAGCCAGGGGTACTACGAGCAGTACTTC

v_gene: TRBV3-1/TRBV3-2
j_gene: TRBJ2-3
abundance: .
d_gene: TRBD2
CDR3aa: CASSRKGTSDTQYF
CDR3nt: TGTGCCAGCAGCCGAAAAGGGACTAGCGATACGCAGTATTTT

v_gene: TRBV19
j_gene: TRBJ1-5
abundance: .
d_gene: .
CDR3aa: CASRQKGTRDGGNQPQHF
CDR3nt: TGTGCCAGTAGACAAAAAGGGACGAGGGACGGCGGGAATCAGCCCCAGCATTTT

v_gene: TRBV6-2/TRBV6-3
j_gene: TRBJ2-6
abundance: .
d_gene: TRBD1
CDR3aa: CASSPQGAGGANVLTF
CDR3nt: TGTGCCAGCAGTCCCCAGGGGGCTGGTGGGGCCAACGTCCTGACTTTC

v_gene: TRBV7-6
j_gene: TRBJ2-1
abundance: few
d_gene: TRBD2
CDR3aa: CASSPVAGSSYNEQFF
CDR3nt: TGTGCCAGCAGCCCGGTAGCGGGCAGCTCCTACAATGAGCAGTTCTTC

v_gene: TRBV3-1/TRBV3-2
j_gene: TRBJ1-2
abundance: .
d_gene: .
CDR3aa: CASSPSTNYGYTF
CDR3nt: TGTGCCAGCAGTCCGTCAACAAACTATGGCTACACCTTC

v_gene: TRBV30
j_gene: TRBJ1-2
abundance: .
d_gene: TRBD1
CDR3aa: CAWSEQGAGYGYTF
CDR3nt: TGTGCCTGGAGTGAACAGGGGGCAGGCTATGGCTACACCTTC

v_gene: TRBV28
j_gene: TRBJ1-6
abundance: .
d_gene: TRBD1
CDR3aa: CASSTGTGRTPLHF
CDR3nt: TGTGCCAGCAGCACCGGGACAGGACGAACACCCCTCCACTTT

v_gene: TRBV27
j_gene: TRBJ2-2
abundance: .
d_gene: TRBD2
CDR3aa: CASSGTSGNTGELFF
CDR3nt: TGTGCCAGCAGCGGGACTAGCGGTAACACCGGGGAGCTGTTTTTT

v_gene: TRBV3-1/TRBV3-2
j_gene: TRBJ2-1
abundance: .
d_gene: .
CDR3aa: CASSQDVLSWGGEQFF
CDR3nt: TGTGCCAGCAGCCAAGACGTTCTCTCGTGGGGCGGTGAGCAGTTCTTC

v_gene: TRBV6-5
j_gene: TRBJ1-3
abundance: .
d_gene: .
CDR3aa: CATPQPLPGNTIYF
CDR3nt: TGTGCCACCCCTCAACCCCTCCCTGGAAACACCATATATTTT

v_gene: TRBV29-1
j_gene: TRBJ2-5
abundance: once
d_gene: .
CDR3aa: CSVDGGPETQYF
CDR3nt: TGCAGCGTTGACGGGGGGCCGGAGACCCAGTACTTC

v_gene: TRBV28
j_gene: TRBJ1-2
abundance: .
d_gene: TRBD1
CDR3aa: CASQAPGTGTGYGYTF
CDR3nt: TGTGCCAGCCAAGCCCCCGGGACAGGGACCGGCTATGGCTACACCTTC

v_gene: TRBV6-6
j_gene: TRBJ2-7
abundance: .
d_gene: TRBD1
CDR3aa: CASSYSLRDSSYEQYF
CDR3nt: TGTGCCAGCAGTTACTCACTTCGGGACAGCTCCTACGAGCAGTACTTC